This note documents a single TCR beta chain sequence. Trimming shortened V by 3 bases and J by 0 bases, and 12 bases separated the two germline ends. CDR1 is KGHSH, CDR2 LQKENI, per germline. The CDR3 spans 16 residues. Study members were between roughly 18 and 100 years old and lived in 24 US regions. Participants had their cohort set by participant-reported clinical history. The sample belongs to a study of blood T cell repertoires in COVID-19. Original data processing: The authors estimated nucleated cell counts from reference gene primer amplification. TCRdb's copy holds only in-frame clones and misses some; the assay was immunoSEQ multiplex PCR. The V and J calls and clone size are taken from that table; D and trimming were inferred from the DNA. This sample has about 82,000 clones, with around 89% found just once.

V and J are TRBV18 and TRBJ1-3, with D unclear. Sequencing was carried out using PBMCs or T cells enriched from blood (not recorded which). The sequence came from a woman aged 45-65 years with acute COVID-19. The CDR3 bases are TGTGCCAGCTCACCGTACGACTCGAGCTCTGGAAACACCATATATTTT. Translating gives CASSPYDSSSGNTIYF.